Following are 6 T cell receptor beta chains from one sample sequenced in a study of immune heterogeneity within non-small cell lung tumors (dated by TCRdb to the late 2010s). TCRdb records HiSeq X Ten as the sequencer. The TCR beta CDR3 region was amplified with a multiplex PCR system, in which a first round of 10 cycles was run using 32 V-gene forward and 13 J-gene reverse primers. TCRdb reworked the public reads: Q25 trimming with fastp, MiXCR clone assembly, productive beta chains retained. Under each unique CDR3 protein, matching rows form one entry showing the most common genes and DNA. The sample table lists about 16,000 distinct CDR3 sequences, 30% of them with a count of one. The ten largest clones take up about 16% of the sample. The TCR template was genomic DNA extracted from bulk tumor tissue, and approximately 650 ng of gDNA was amplified for each sample. During surgery, multiple biopsies were taken from each primary tumor, with sampling sites spaced as far apart as possible within the tumor mass. The study cohort was described as untreated, and the patients were newly diagnosed NSCLC cases having curative surgery.

The material sequenced was lung tumor tissue. These receptors all come from a woman in her forties or fifties with non-small cell lung cancer.

The chain recombines TRBV28 with TRBJ1-2; TRBD1 is a possible D gene (5 bases). The V gene's germline CDR1 is MDHEN and CDR2 SYDVKM. This CDR3 has 15 amino acids. V was shortened by 3 bases and J by 5 bases, with 16 bases between the two germline ends. This CDR3 is CASSLGGRWLYGYTF. The CDR3, as DNA: TGTGCCAGCAGTTTGGGGGGAAGGTGGCTTTATGGCTACACCTTC.

This clonotype is labeled as medium-sized. The chain links TRBV7-8 to TRBJ1-1; 8 bases align to TRBD1. J was trimmed by 7 bases and V by 5 bases; bases with no gene match: 6. CDR1 SGHVS and CDR2 FQNEAQ come from the germline V gene. This CDR3 comprises 13 residues. The CDR3 is CASSVDRGNEAFF. CDR3 coding DNA: TGTGCCAGCAGCGTAGACAGGGGTAATGAAGCTTTCTTT. The complete variable domain, with remaining parts taken from reference TRBV7-8 and TRBJ1-1, reads GAGVSQSPRYKVAKRGQDVALRCDPISGHVSLFWYQQALGQGPEFLTYFQNEAQLDKSGLPSDRFFAERPEGSVSTLKIQRTQQEDSAVYLCASSVDRGNEAFFGQGTRLTVV.

This clonotype has just a few counts. Germline is not matched at one junction end, which may reflect a read error. The rearrangement joins TRBV29-1 to TRBJ1-1; 7 bases map to TRBD1. The CDR3 consists of 15 residues. CDR1 is SQVTM, CDR2 ANQGSEA, per germline. CDR3 sequence (DNA): TGCGGCGTTAGGAGGGTCGACAGGGACGCGACTGAAGCTTTCTTT. It yields the protein CGVRRVDRDATEAFF.

To note about this clonotype: It may be a read error: a sequence one base away is much more abundant. The chain couples TRBV15 to TRBJ1-1; D is unclear. The CDR3 sequence is 14 residues long. From germline, CDR1 is LNHNV and CDR2 YYDKDF (reference sequence). The CDR3 coding sequence is TGTGCCACCAGGGACCGGTTGATGAACACTGGAGCTTTCTTT. This codes for CATRDRLMNTGAFF.

The sample holds many counts of this clonotype. This chain connects TRBV15 to TRBJ1-3, with 9 bases matching TRBD1. With V trimmed by 0 bases and J by 2 bases, 11 bases remained unmatched. This CDR3 contains 19 residues. Germline CDR1 is LNHNV and CDR2 is YYDKDF (reference sequence). The CDR3: CATSRDRPTGGRTGNTIYF. The CDR3 DNA reads as TGTGCCACCAGCAGAGATCGCCCGACAGGGGGGAGGACTGGAAACACCATATATTTT.

By sample share, this clonotype is medium-sized. V and J are TRBV28 and TRBJ1-4; 11 bases line up with TRBD1. The CDR3 has 15 amino acids. With 6 bases clipped from V and 8 bases from J, the junction kept 8 bases outside the gene matches. Per the germline V gene, CDR1 is MDHEN and CDR2 is SYDVKM. The CDR3 sequence is CASSPGTGGREKLFF. CDR3 in DNA: TGTGCCAGCAGCCCTGGGACAGGGGGACGAGAAAAACTGTTTTTT.